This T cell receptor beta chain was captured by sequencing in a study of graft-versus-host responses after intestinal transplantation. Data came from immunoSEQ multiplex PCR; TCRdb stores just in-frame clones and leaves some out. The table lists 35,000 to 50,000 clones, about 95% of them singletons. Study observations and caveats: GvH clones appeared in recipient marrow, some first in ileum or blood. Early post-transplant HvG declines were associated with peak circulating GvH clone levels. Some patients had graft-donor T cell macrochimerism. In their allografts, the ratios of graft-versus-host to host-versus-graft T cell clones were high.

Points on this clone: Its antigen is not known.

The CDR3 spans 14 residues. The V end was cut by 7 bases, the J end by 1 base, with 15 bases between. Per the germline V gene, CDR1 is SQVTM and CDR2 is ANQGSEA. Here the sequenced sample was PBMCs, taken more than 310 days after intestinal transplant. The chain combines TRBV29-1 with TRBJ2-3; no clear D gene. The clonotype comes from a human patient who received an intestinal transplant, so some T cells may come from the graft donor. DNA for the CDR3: TGCAGCGCCCCCGCTGGGGTCGGCACAGATACGCAGTATTTT. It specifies CSAPAGVGTDTQYF.